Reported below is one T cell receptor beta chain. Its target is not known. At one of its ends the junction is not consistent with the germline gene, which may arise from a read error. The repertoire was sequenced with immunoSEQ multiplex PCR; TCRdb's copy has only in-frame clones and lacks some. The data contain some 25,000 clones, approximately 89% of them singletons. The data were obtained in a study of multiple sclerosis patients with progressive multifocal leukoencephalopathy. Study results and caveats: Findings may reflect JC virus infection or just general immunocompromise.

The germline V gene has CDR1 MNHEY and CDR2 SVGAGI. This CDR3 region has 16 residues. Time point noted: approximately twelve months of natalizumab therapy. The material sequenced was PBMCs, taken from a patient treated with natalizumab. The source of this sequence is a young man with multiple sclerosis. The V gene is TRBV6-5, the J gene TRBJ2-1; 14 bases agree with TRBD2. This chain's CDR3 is CASSYEPGLAGAAEIF. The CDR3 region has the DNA TGTGCCAGCAGTTACGAACCGGGACTAGCGGGAGCCGCGGAGATCTTC.